This T cell receptor (beta chain) was documented in a study of shared clonotypes between healthy human individuals. Study-level points and caveats: Naive CD4 clonotype sharing across a few donors was about 5%.

As concerns this clone: What it binds is not known.

Sorted subsets were amplified in replicate PCRs using around 200 ng DNA, tens of thousands of T cell genomes. Some clones are missing from TCRdb's copy, which holds only in-frame ones; the method was immunoSEQ multiplex PCR. The table lists around 2.1 million clones, about 93% of them singletons. V trimming: 7 bases; J trimming: 4 bases; junction bases outside the gene matches: 13. The V gene's germline CDR1 is MGHRA and CDR2 YSYEKL. CDR3 length equals 18 residues. The naive CD8 fraction comprised CD45RO-negative cells positively selected for CCR7 and excluded terminally differentiated effector memory CD45RA+ cells.

This chain uses TRBV4-1 with TRBJ2-2; 12 nucleotides agree with TRBD2. The sequencing sample was made of naive CD8+ T cells from PBMCs. This TCR came from a man aged 18 to 29 in good health. Some clones in this sample may be carry-over from other donors' samples. CDR3: CASTSGSSGRAGTGELFF. Written as DNA, the CDR3 is TGCGCCAGCACCTCTGGGTCTAGCGGGAGGGCCGGCACCGGGGAGCTGTTTTTT.